Below, 19 T cell receptor beta chains from the same sample are listed, as sequenced in a study of technical replicates of blood from a handful of donors (dated by TCRdb to 2017 to 2019). The protocol used for the library was the immunoSEQ multiplex PCR assay. TCRdb obtained this table from immuneACCESS and retained in-frame rearrangements with V and J assigned. These tables miss some clones; where compared with another copy, unresolved V genes account for less than half of the shortfall, and the remainder is unexplained. This sample has about 79,000 clones in its table, and approximately 94% of those were observed once. Together, the top ten hold roughly 0.26% of the sample. Sequencing was performed on T cells isolated from PBMCs. The receptors stem from a human donor in good health.

The V call is TRBV28, the J call TRBJ2-7, with 7 positions matching TRBD1. The CDR3 extends over 12 amino acids. V trimming: 7 bases; J trimming: 3 bases; junction bases outside the gene matches: 3. CDR1 and CDR2 (germline): MDHEN, SYDVKM. The CDR3 loop is CASKTGNYEQYF. CDR3 DNA: TGTGCCAGCAAGACAGGGAACTACGAGCAGTACTTC.

As concerns this clone: At one boundary the junction diverges from the germline segment, which might be a read error. The chain couples TRBV7-7 to TRBJ1-3, with D perhaps matching TRBD1 (5 bases). Germline V gene lookup returns CDR1 SSHAT and CDR2 FNYEAQ (reference sequence). The CDR3 is 14 residues long. The CDR3 bases are TGTGCTAGCAGCTCCGACAGCTCTGGAAACACCATATATTTT. This sequence encodes CASSSDSSGNTIYF.

The J gene is TRBJ1-3, the V gene TRBV9; D remains unclear. This CDR3 is 15 amino acids long. Germline V gene data show CDR1 as SGDLS and CDR2 as YYNGEE. Between the trimmed V and J ends, which lost 0 bases and 2 bases, there was a span of 9 bases. CDR3 sequence reads: CASSVGGSAGNTIYF. Written as DNA, the CDR3 is TGTGCCAGCAGCGTAGGAGGGAGCGCTGGAAACACCATATATTTT. The variable domain in full, with the rest retrieved from reference TRBV9 and TRBJ1-3, is DSGVTQTPKHLITATGQRVTLRCSPRSGDLSVYWYQQSLDQGLQFLIQYYNGEERAKGNILERFSAQQFPDLHSELNLSSLELGDSALYFCASSVGGSAGNTIYFGEGSWLTVV.

V is TRBV5-1 and J is TRBJ2-5, with TRBD1 identical over 8 bases. This CDR3 has 14 residues. With 2 bases clipped from V and 5 bases from J, the junction kept 5 bases outside the gene matches. Germline CDR1 SGHRS, CDR2 YFSETQ. The CDR3 DNA is TGCGCCAGCAGCTTCCAGGGGGCCGGCGAGACCCAGTACTTC. Its protein product is CASSFQGAGETQYF.

This chain uses TRBV19 with TRBJ1-4; 9 nucleotides align to TRBD1. V gave up 7 bases and J gave up 8 bases; unmatched junction bases: 5. In germline, CDR1 is LNHDA, CDR2 SQIVND (reference sequence). The CDR3 is 13 amino acids. The CDR3 loop is CASKTGGSEKLFF. The CDR3 region has the DNA TGTGCCAGTAAGACAGGGGGAAGCGAAAAACTGTTTTTT.

The chain recombines TRBV18 with TRBJ2-2; 10 positions match TRBD1. Germline V gene sequence: CDR1 KGHSH, CDR2 LQKENI. This CDR3 is built from 15 residues. The V gene end was trimmed by 3 bases and the J gene end by 7 bases; junction bases not matched to a gene: 5. The CDR3 region is CASSPAGQGSGELFF. For the CDR3, the DNA is TGTGCCAGCTCACCTGCGGGACAGGGGAGCGGGGAGCTGTTTTTT.

The chain combines TRBV29-1 with TRBJ2-1, with a weak D call TRBD2 (5 bases). The V end lost 4 bases, the J end lost 6 bases, and 16 bases lay between the germline ends. CDR1 and CDR2 (germline): SQVTM, ANQGSEA. The CDR3 has 14 residues. In nucleotides, the CDR3 is TGCAGCGTTGTCATAGTAGGAGGTGGCAATGAGCAGTTCTTC. Encoded protein: CSVVIVGGGNEQFF.

The chain uses TRBV2 and TRBJ1-4, with 9 bases identical to TRBD1. The length of the CDR3 is 18 residues. With V trimmed by 0 bases and J by 2 bases, 7 bases remained unmatched. The germline CDR1 and CDR2 sequences are SNHLY and FYNNEI. The CDR3, as DNA: TGTGCCAGCAGTGAAGCGCTTCGGGGGACAGGGACTAATGAAAAACTGTTTTTT. Its protein product is CASSEALRGTGTNEKLFF.

The chain employs TRBV9 and TRBJ2-7, with TRBD2 matching 8 bases. The CDR3 contains 16 residues. The V and J ends lost 0 bases and 3 bases, in that order; junction bases with no gene match: 8. Germline CDR1 reads SGDLS; CDR2 reads YYNGEE. Here the CDR3 DNA reads TGTGCCAGCAGCGTAGGGTTAGCGGGACGGAGCTACGAGCAGTACTTC. Protein sequence: CASSVGLAGRSYEQYF.

The CDR3 spells CASSSTSGNNEQFF. CDR3 nucleotides: TGCGCCAGCAGCTCGACTAGCGGGAACAATGAGCAGTTCTTC. The J gene is TRBJ2-1, the V gene TRBV5-1, with 11 bases lining up with TRBD2. This CDR3 has 14 residues. V shed 3 bases, J shed 5 bases, and the junction held 1 base outside the gene matches. Germline V gene lookup returns CDR1 SGHRS and CDR2 YFSETQ.

This chain joins TRBV7-3 and TRBJ2-3; 7 bases map to TRBD1. V shed 3 bases and J 5 bases; nucleotides not matched to a gene: 2. The CDR3 loop spans 13 amino acids. The germline gives CDR1 SGHTA, CDR2 FQGTGA. The CDR3, as DNA: TGTGCCAGCAGCTTTCAGGGGGTAGATACGCAGTATTTT. Translated: CASSFQGVDTQYF.

This clone was recorded a few times. The CDR3 loop is CASSKGQLDEAFF. In DNA, the CDR3 is TGTGCCAGCAGTAAGGGACAGCTAGATGAAGCTTTCTTT. The chain carries TRBV6-5 and TRBJ1-1; 7 positions agree with TRBD1. The germline CDR1 and CDR2 sequences are MNHEY and SVGAGI. Unmatched junction bases numbered 7, after V lost 5 bases and J lost 7 bases. CDR3 size: 13 residues.

This chain links TRBV19 with TRBJ1-5, with 8 bases lining up with TRBD1. Losses at the gene ends were 3 bases for V and 4 bases for J; bases not matched to a gene: 8. CDR1 is LNHDA, CDR2 SQIVND, per germline (reference sequence). The CDR3 is 16 residues long. DNA for the CDR3: TGTGCCAGTAGTATCGACAGGGGAGGTGGGAATCAGCCCCAGCATTTT. Its translation is CASSIDRGGGNQPQHF.

The chain uses TRBV27 and TRBJ2-5; D is unresolved. The CDR3 runs 13 residues. Germline V gives CDR1 MNHEY, CDR2 SMNVEV (reference sequence). V was cut by 3 bases and J by 1 base, with 6 bases left in between. In DNA form, the CDR3 reads TGTGCCAGCAGTTTTCGGTTCCAAGAGACCCAGTACTTC. Its translation is CASSFRFQETQYF.

The DNA of the CDR3 is TGCGCCAGCAGACCTACTAGCGGTCTGCGAAATGAGCAGTTCTTC. The encoded protein is CASRPTSGLRNEQFF. This chain connects TRBV5-1 to TRBJ2-1; 8 positions agree with TRBD2. Looked up from germline, CDR1 is SGHRS and CDR2 is YFSETQ. The junction had 11 bases not matched to a gene; V was cut back by 5 bases and J by 7 bases. This CDR3 contains 15 residues.

The rearrangement links TRBV27 to TRBJ1-1; D is possibly TRBD1 (6 bases). Germline-derived CDR1 and CDR2 are MNHEY and SMNVEV (reference sequence). CDR3 length equals 15 residues. The ends were cut back, 4 bases at V and 4 bases at J, with 16 bases in the middle. The CDR3 region has the DNA TGTGCCAGCAGTTACTCCGGGACACCCGGCACTGAAGCTTTCTTT. It encodes CASSYSGTPGTEAFF.

The chain links TRBV4-1 to TRBJ2-2; D possibly corresponds to TRBD2 (6 bases). Germline lookup yields CDR1 MGHRA and CDR2 YSYEKL. The CDR3 is 14 amino acids. V shed 4 bases and J shed 5 bases, with 11 bases lying between them. The CDR3 region is CASSLLGGTGELFF. CDR3 DNA: TGCGCCAGCAGCCTCCTCGGAGGGACCGGGGAGCTGTTTTTT.

This clone was recorded only once. The chain links TRBV10-3 to TRBJ1-4, with 10 bases lining up with TRBD1. V gave up 5 bases and J gave up 6 bases; unmatched junction bases: 12. Germline CDR1 is ENHRY and CDR2 is SYGVKD. CDR3 length: 17 amino acids. In nucleotides, the CDR3 is TGTGCCATCAGTCAGGGACAGGGGAGTCAGGGTTATGAAAAACTGTTTTTT. It encodes CAISQGQGSQGYEKLFF.

This clone was picked up one time. The V gene is TRBV6-1, the J gene TRBJ2-5; D unresolved. CDR1 MNHNS and CDR2 SASEGT come from the germline V gene. This CDR3 has 14 amino acids. The germline V and J ends were trimmed by 4 bases and 1 base, with 10 bases remaining between them. The CDR3 spells CASSGWQVQETQYF. DNA of the CDR3: TGTGCCAGCAGTGGATGGCAGGTCCAAGAGACCCAGTACTTC.